This record concerns one TCR beta chain sequence. These data belong to a study of blood T cell repertoires in COVID-19. As processed by the authors: Amplified reference gene primers provided the basis for estimating nucleated cell counts. Sequenced by immunoSEQ multiplex PCR; TCRdb stores in-frame clones only, minus some. V, J and clone size derive from that table, while D and trimming were established from the DNA sequence. The repertoire holds fewer than 350,000 clones, 89% seen once, with around a tenth in the top ten. V lost 1 base to trimming and J lost 4 bases; unmatched junction nucleotides: 3. The CDR3 has 14 residues. The germline CDR1 and CDR2 sequences are MNHNS and SASEGT.

Source material: PBMCs or T cells enriched from blood (not recorded which). The receptor comes from a woman aged 40 to 55 who had recovered from COVID-19. The chain has TRBV6-1 and TRBJ2-7, with 8 bases fitting TRBD1. CDR3 region: CASSEVGQGYEQYF. The CDR3 bases are TGTGCCAGCAGTGAAGTTGGACAGGGATACGAGCAGTACTTC.